These 31 T cell receptor beta chains share one sample of origin, sequenced in a study of blood T cell repertoires in COVID-19. TCRdb keeps only in-frame clones here, not all; method: immunoSEQ multiplex PCR. The table has some 190,000 clones, approximately 81% seen once. The sequencing input was peripheral blood. Receptors were obtained from a woman of 80 years or more with acute or convalescent COVID-19.

This CDR3 is CASSQSTSGGTYNEQFF. In DNA, the CDR3 is TGCGCCAGCAGCCAATCTACTAGCGGGGGAACCTACAATGAGCAGTTCTTC. This chain connects TRBV4-1 to TRBJ2-1; 11 positions match TRBD2. The CDR3 runs 17 residues. Germline V gives CDR1 MGHRA, CDR2 YSYEKL. The J segment lost 2 bases and the V segment lost 2 bases, leaving 5 bases of the junction unmatched.

The CDR3 is CASSPGTGAPSNTEAFF. CDR3 DNA: TGTGCCAGCAGCCCAGGGACAGGCGCTCCCTCCAACACTGAAGCTTTCTTT. The chain joins TRBV11-3 to TRBJ1-1; 8 bases fit TRBD1. The CDR3 runs 17 residues. The germline V gene encodes CDR1 SGHNT and CDR2 YENEEA. V was pared by 5 bases and J by 2 bases, with 13 bases of the junction left unmatched.

This chain connects TRBV4-3 to TRBJ1-4; D remains ambiguous. The V end lost 7 bases, the J end lost 7 bases, and 13 bases lay between the germline ends. CDR1 LGHNA and CDR2 YSLEER come from the germline V gene. The CDR3 runs 13 residues. The CDR3 nucleotides are TGCGCCAGCACTCAACGGGGAGCTGAAAAACTGTTTTTT. It encodes CASTQRGAEKLFF.

The gene calls are TRBV5-1 and TRBJ2-3; D ambiguous. The germline V gene encodes CDR1 SGHRS and CDR2 YFSETQ. Trimming left V 0 bases short and J 4 bases short, with 6 bases between. The CDR3 is made up of 13 amino acids. CDR3 coding DNA: TGCGCCAGCAGCTTGGACTCGGCAGATACGCAGTATTTT. Translation: CASSLDSADTQYF.

The chain recombines TRBV18 with TRBJ2-3; D not resolved. The CDR3 contains 13 residues. Germline CDR1 reads KGHSH; CDR2 reads LQKENI. V lost 3 bases and J 2 bases, leaving 6 bases between the germline ends. The CDR3 sequence is CASSPSATDTQYF. CDR3 sequence (DNA): TGTGCCAGCTCACCCAGTGCCACAGATACGCAGTATTTT.

This chain links TRBV19 with TRBJ1-4, with TRBD1 matching 11 bases. The ends lost 9 bases at V and 1 base at J; junction bases unmatched: 7. CDR1 and CDR2 from the germline V gene are LNHDA and SQIVND (reference sequence). The CDR3 consists of 16 residues. CDR3 sequence (DNA): TGTGCCAGCGGGACAGGGGGAAGGTTAACTAATGAAAAACTGTTTTTT. It encodes CASGTGGRLTNEKLFF.

This rearrangement joins TRBV18 to TRBJ2-1; 10 positions match TRBD2. V trimming: 3 bases; J trimming: 9 bases; junction bases outside the gene matches: 8. CDR1 is KGHSH and CDR2 is LQKENI in the germline V gene. The CDR3 is 15 amino acids. The CDR3 is CASSPWTSGSGEQFF. CDR3 nucleotides: TGTGCCAGCTCACCCTGGACTAGCGGCTCTGGTGAGCAGTTCTTC.

The chain uses TRBV7-2 and TRBJ1-2, with a tentative D call TRBD1 (5 bases). The germline CDR1 and CDR2 sequences are SGHTA and FQGNSA. Trimming shortened V by 4 bases and J by 3 bases, and 6 bases separated the two germline ends. CDR3 length equals 12 residues. In DNA form, the CDR3 reads TGTGCCAGCAGCTCCAGGGACTATGGCTACACCTTC. Translating it yields CASSSRDYGYTF.

The chain links TRBV11-2 to TRBJ2-7, with D uncertain. This CDR3 spans 12 amino acids. Germline V gene sequence: CDR1 SGHAT, CDR2 FQNNGV. Trimming removed 7 bases from V and 2 bases from J, with 9 bases in between. The CDR3 region is CASKVAPYEQYF. In DNA, the CDR3 is TGTGCCAGCAAAGTAGCCCCCTACGAGCAGTACTTC.

About this clone: Germline is not matched at one junction end, which may reflect a read error. The chain recombines TRBV6-6 with TRBJ2-2; 7 bases align to TRBD1. The CDR3 totals 12 residues. CDR1 and CDR2 (germline): MNHNY, SVGAGI (reference sequence). The CDR3 nucleotides read TGTGCCAGCAGTCAAAGATCAGGGGGGCTGTTTTTT. Translated: CASSQRSGGLFF.

The V call is TRBV7-3, the J call TRBJ2-1; the D is unclear. The V gene lost 6 bases and the J gene lost 0 bases, with 9 bases spanning the gap. Germline values: CDR1 SGHTA, CDR2 FQGTGA. The CDR3 loop spans 14 amino acids. CDR3 region: CASRPASSYNEQFF. In nucleotides, the CDR3 is TGTGCCAGCAGACCAGCTAGCTCCTACAATGAGCAGTTCTTC.

The genes are TRBV18 and TRBJ2-1, with D unresolved. Trimming took 0 bases from V and 2 from J, leaving 8 bases between them. The CDR3 spans 15 residues. Germline CDR1 is KGHSH and CDR2 is LQKENI. CDR3 sequence reads: CASSPPAQTYNEQFF. In nucleotides, the CDR3 is TGTGCCAGCTCACCACCGGCACAGACCTACAATGAGCAGTTCTTC.

The chain is built from TRBV28 and TRBJ2-7; 10 nucleotides line up with TRBD2. The CDR3 is 14 amino acids. Unmatched junction bases numbered 5, after V lost 4 bases and J lost 5 bases. The V gene's germline CDR1 is MDHEN and CDR2 SYDVKM. The CDR3 is CASSSGTSVNEQYF. CDR3 in DNA: TGTGCCAGCAGTTCCGGGACTAGCGTAAACGAGCAGTACTTC. Variable domain in full (rest from reference TRBV28 and TRBJ2-7): DVKVTQSSRYLVKRTGEKVFLECVQDMDHENMFWYRQDPGLGLRLIYFSYDVKMKEKGDIPEGYSVSREKKERFSLILESASTNQTSMYLCASSSGTSVNEQYFGPGTRLTVT.

V and J are TRBV18 and TRBJ1-1; 11 positions agree with TRBD1. The germline V gene encodes CDR1 KGHSH and CDR2 LQKENI. The V gene end was trimmed by 4 bases and the J gene end by 0 bases; junction bases not matched to a gene: 4. The CDR3 covers 16 residues. CDR3 nucleotide sequence: TGTGCCAGCTCACGTGGACAGGGGGCCATGAACACTGAAGCTTTCTTT. This translates into CASSRGQGAMNTEAFF.

V usage is TRBV24-1 and J usage is TRBJ2-2; TRBD1 is a possible D gene (6 bases). Germline V gene data show CDR1 as KGHDR and CDR2 as SFDVKD. V shed 8 bases and J shed 4 bases, with 13 bases lying between them. The CDR3 consists of 14 residues. CDR3 loop: CATMRGQFTGELFF. CDR3 coding DNA: TGTGCCACCATGAGAGGACAGTTCACCGGGGAGCTGTTTTTT.

This sequence joins TRBV29-1 and TRBJ1-3; possibly TRBD1 for D (5 bases). This CDR3 is built from 13 residues. Per germline, CDR1 SQVTM and CDR2 ANQGSEA. Trimming pared 3 bases from V and 4 bases from J, leaving 10 bases between. The CDR3 sequence is CSVEGLPGNTIYF. The CDR3 region has the DNA TGCAGCGTTGAGGGGCTGCCAGGAAACACCATATATTTT. Based on the CDR3 plus reference TRBV29-1 and TRBJ1-3, the full variable domain is SAVISQKPSRDICQRGTSLTIQCQVDSQVTMMFWYRQQPGQSLTLIATANQGSEATYESGFVIDKFPISRPNLTFSTLTVSNMSPEDSSIYLCSVEGLPGNTIYFGEGSWLTVV.

V gene TRBV7-6 combines with J gene TRBJ2-2; possible D gene TRBD1, 6 bases. Per the germline V gene, CDR1 is SGHVS and CDR2 is FNYEAQ. CDR3 size: 19 residues. V lost 0 bases and J 5 bases, leaving 22 bases between the germline ends. Written as DNA, the CDR3 is TGTGCCAGCAGCTTAGCGCTCCGAGGACAGAAAACCTTTACCGGGGAGCTGTTTTTT. Translation: CASSLALRGQKTFTGELFF.

The chain couples TRBV19 to TRBJ2-5; possibly TRBD1 for D (5 bases). Per the germline V gene, CDR1 is LNHDA and CDR2 is SQIVND (reference sequence). V dropped 4 bases and J dropped 2 bases, with 11 bases sitting between them. CDR3 size: 14 residues. CDR3 nucleotides: TGTGCCAGTAGTACAAAACGACAGCAAGAGACCCAGTACTTC. Translated, it gives CASSTKRQQETQYF.

A remark on this clone: The sample contains more than one DNA sequence encoding this CDR3. The chain joins TRBV19 to TRBJ1-1, with D maybe TRBD1 (6 bases). V shed 0 bases and J shed 8 bases, with 10 bases lying between them. Germline CDR1 LNHDA, CDR2 SQIVND (reference sequence). This CDR3 has 13 residues. CDR3 sequence reads: CASSIEGAAEAFF. The CDR3 region has the DNA TGTGCCAGTAGTATAGAGGGGGCAGCGGAAGCTTTCTTT.

V and J are TRBV5-1 and TRBJ2-2, with 12 bases aligning to TRBD2. Germline V gene lookup returns CDR1 SGHRS and CDR2 YFSETQ. The trim removed 4 bases at V and 10 bases at J, leaving 11 bases unmatched. The CDR3 totals 16 residues. CDR3 coding DNA: TGCGCCAGCAGCCCAGGGACTAGCGGGTTTCGTTTGGAGCTGTTTTTT. Translation gives CASSPGTSGFRLELFF.

This chain links TRBV25-1 with TRBJ1-1; possibly TRBD1 for D (6 bases). The CDR3 extends over 15 amino acids. The V end lost 6 bases, the J end lost 5 bases, and 19 bases lay between the germline ends. Germline CDR1 MGHDK, CDR2 SYGVNS. The CDR3 coding sequence is TGTGCCAGCAGGATCGCAGGGGCATCGGTAACTGAAGCTTTCTTT. Translation gives CASRIAGASVTEAFF.

The chain is built from TRBV10-3 and TRBJ1-4; no definite D call. The germline V and J ends were trimmed by 2 bases and 7 bases, with 11 bases remaining between them. The CDR3 has 14 amino acids. Germline V gene data show CDR1 as ENHRY and CDR2 as SYGVKD. Here the CDR3 DNA reads TGTGCCATCAGTGAGCAATTTGGCGGTGAAAAACTGTTTTTT. It specifies CAISEQFGGEKLFF.

This clone has a handful of counts. V gene TRBV7-9 combines with J gene TRBJ2-7, with a weak D call TRBD2 (5 bases). Germline-derived CDR1 and CDR2 are SEHNR and FQNEAQ (reference sequence). CDR3 length: 14 amino acids. V dropped 1 base and J dropped 3 bases, with 10 bases sitting between them. DNA for the CDR3: TGTGCCAGCAGCTTAGAGGCCGACTACTACGAGCAGTACTTC. Residues: CASSLEADYYEQYF.

The chain links TRBV7-2 to TRBJ1-1; a weak D match, TRBD1 (5 bases). The germline gives CDR1 SGHTA, CDR2 FQGNSA. CDR3 size: 13 residues. The V and J ends lost 7 bases and 1 base respectively, with 10 bases between them. This CDR3 is CASTPDRNTEAFF. CDR3 bases: TGTGCCAGCACCCCCGACAGGAACACTGAAGCTTTCTTT.

This rearrangement joins TRBV6-6 to TRBJ2-3; TRBD2 might be the D (6 bases). The ends were cut back, 6 bases at V and 1 base at J, with 14 bases in the middle. Germline values: CDR1 MNHNY, CDR2 SVGAGI (reference sequence). There are 15 residues in the CDR3. The CDR3 reads CASSGGAGGTDTQYF. CDR3 DNA sequence: TGTGCCAGCAGCGGAGGGGCCGGTGGCACAGATACGCAGTATTTT.

The chain combines TRBV9 with TRBJ1-4; D perhaps matches TRBD1 (5 bases). Trimming took off 0 bases at V and 7 bases at J, with 10 bases between the two ends. The CDR3 contains 14 residues. Germline V gene sequence: CDR1 SGDLS, CDR2 YYNGEE. CDR3 loop: CASSVGQGIEKLFF. The CDR3 DNA sequence: TGTGCCAGCAGCGTAGGGCAGGGTATTGAAAAACTGTTTTTT.

This chain connects TRBV5-4 to TRBJ1-1; 9 bases are shared with TRBD1. The CDR3 contains 16 residues. Germline V CDR1 and CDR2: SGHNT, YYREEE (reference sequence). V lost 4 bases to trimming and J lost 1 base; unmatched junction nucleotides: 8. Here the CDR3 reads CASSLPGQGTNTEAFF. CDR3 DNA: TGTGCCAGCAGCCTACCGGGACAGGGAACGAACACTGAAGCTTTCTTT.

The chain combines TRBV18 with TRBJ1-1; D unclear. The CDR3 covers 17 residues. V was clipped by 0 bases and J by 0 bases, with 14 bases between them. Germline lookup yields CDR1 KGHSH and CDR2 LQKENI. The CDR3 sequence is CASSPPQPRGMNTEAFF. In DNA form, the CDR3 reads TGTGCCAGCTCACCACCCCAACCCCGCGGCATGAACACTGAAGCTTTCTTT.

The chain has TRBV19 and TRBJ2-1, with 9 positions matching TRBD2. V lost 5 bases, J lost 2 bases, and 7 bases stayed unmatched. This CDR3 comprises 16 residues. Germline lookup yields CDR1 LNHDA and CDR2 SQIVND (reference sequence). The chain's CDR3 is CASSPLAGVTYNEQFF. The CDR3 coding sequence is TGTGCCAGTAGTCCCTTAGCGGGGGTTACCTACAATGAGCAGTTCTTC.

The V gene is TRBV5-5, the J gene TRBJ1-2; D is perhaps TRBD1 (6 bases). This CDR3 contains 15 residues. Germline assignment: CDR1 SGHKS and CDR2 YYEKEE (reference sequence). Trimming removed 0 bases from V and 4 bases from J, with 13 bases in between. The CDR3 spells CASSLAGGLSYGYTF. The CDR3, as DNA: TGTGCCAGCAGCTTGGCGGGGGGCCTTAGCTATGGCTACACCTTC.

The J gene is TRBJ1-2, the V gene TRBV6-5; no reliable D call. Germline V CDR1 and CDR2: MNHEY, SVGAGI. The V and J ends lost 5 bases and 7 bases respectively, with 17 bases between them. The CDR3 runs to 14 residues. In DNA form, the CDR3 reads TGTGCCAGCAGTCCCCGGTGGAGGGCCGGTGGCTACACCTTC. Translating it yields CASSPRWRAGGYTF.